The subject of this entry is one T cell receptor beta chain. Its antigen is currently not known. Base qualities are not at hand, and no much larger clone is one base apart. Sequences MGHRA (CDR1) and YSYEKL (CDR2) are obtained from the germline V gene. V sheds 0 bases and J sheds 4 bases, leaving 21 bases between their ends. The CDR3 runs 18 amino acids, cysteine and phenylalanine included. Left in the record is the CDR3 DNA by itself, 54 bases read in frame from the first base. The data originate from a study of T-cell reconstitution after alpha-beta-depleted transplantation in children (dated by TCRdb to about 2016). Study-level background: Using TCR repertoire profiling, the study quantitatively followed how T-cell immune reconstitution unfolded in children after TCRalphabeta/CD19-depleted allogeneic hematopoietic cell transplantation.

Libraries were constructed by PCR. The instrument given in TCRdb is Illumina HiSeq 2500. TCR libraries were prepared with molecular barcoding, using unique molecular identifiers to normalize TCRbeta repertoire quantification. The public reads were run again by TCRdb, first through fastp at Q25 and then through MiXCR, and only productive beta chains were kept. Merged by CDR3 protein, the rows form single entries marked with the most common genes and DNA. The sample contains approximately 210,000 distinct CDR3 sequences, about 14% of them found a single time. The ten largest clonotypes hold over 10% of the sample.

This clonotype was sampled from a human donor who donated a stem cell graft to a child with acute lymphoblastic leukemia. This receptor chain uses TRBV4-1 and TRBJ1-1; TRBD1 is possibly the D segment (6 matching bases). The sequenced sample was PBMCs from the stem cell graft donor, obtained from the stem cell graft. The sequenced DNA is TGCGCCAGCAGCCAAGAATGGAAGGTGGCAGGGGACGTCACTGAAGCTTTCTTT. Translated, it reads CASSQEWKVAGDVTEAFF.